The 18 T cell receptor beta chains below all came from one sample that was sequenced in a study of cytomegalovirus exposure and HLA in healthy donors. The study ran its PCR with 60 Vbeta and 13 Jbeta primers. Here immunoSEQ multiplex PCR was the method, and the copy in TCRdb shows in-frame clones only, minus some. Found here are around 120,000 clones, roughly 69% of them singletons; the top ten hold 8.2%. Sequenced material: PBMCs. The source of these receptors is a woman aged 35 to 49 in good health and CMV-seropositive.

This clone has a handful of counts. This rearrangement joins TRBV4-3 to TRBJ2-1, with 9 nucleotides matching TRBD2. The CDR3 is made up of 14 amino acids. Per germline, CDR1 LGHNA and CDR2 YSLEER. V shed 6 bases and J 7 bases; nucleotides not matched to a gene: 7. In DNA, the CDR3 is TGCGCCAGCAGTGCCTCTAGCGGGGATAATGAGCAGTTCTTC. Residues: CASSASSGDNEQFF.

The V gene is TRBV6-5, the J gene TRBJ1-2; the D gene is possibly TRBD1 (6 bases). V lost 5 bases to trimming and J lost 6 bases, with 19 bases between them. Per germline, CDR1 MNHEY and CDR2 SVGAGI. This CDR3 comprises 15 residues. CDR3 in amino acids: CASSIPGGGSHGYTF. As DNA, the CDR3 is TGTGCCAGCAGTATCCCGGGTGGGGGCTCCCATGGCTACACCTTC.

This chain links TRBV7-7 with TRBJ2-7; TRBD1 matches 11 bases. The V gene's germline CDR1 is SSHAT and CDR2 FNYEAQ (reference sequence). The CDR3 contains 14 residues. V lost 6 bases, J lost 6 bases, and 7 bases stayed unmatched. The CDR3: CASSRDRGGGEQYF. CDR3 DNA: TGTGCCAGCAGTAGGGACAGGGGGGGCGGCGAGCAGTACTTC.

The rearrangement links TRBV6-5 to TRBJ2-5; TRBD2 might be the D (6 bases). The ends were cut back, 0 bases at V and 5 bases at J, with 13 bases in the middle. The CDR3 has 15 residues. Germline CDR1 MNHEY, CDR2 SVGAGI. CDR3 region: CASSYSKLAPETQYF. In DNA, the CDR3 is TGTGCCAGCAGTTACTCAAAACTAGCCCCGGAGACCCAGTACTTC.

This chain links TRBV4-3 with TRBJ1-5; no definite D call. The germline V and J ends were trimmed by 0 bases and 4 bases, with 10 bases remaining between them. Germline-derived CDR1 and CDR2 are LGHNA and YSLEER. The CDR3 has 15 residues. The CDR3 spells CASSQDWASNQPQHF. CDR3 in DNA: TGCGCCAGCAGCCAAGATTGGGCAAGTAATCAGCCCCAGCATTTT.

The chain uses TRBV27 and TRBJ2-7, with a possible D match to TRBD2 (5 bases). In germline, CDR1 is MNHEY, CDR2 SMNVEV (reference sequence). The V end was cut by 2 bases, the J end by 2 bases, with 7 bases between. This CDR3 has 13 amino acids. The CDR3, as DNA: TGTGCCAGCAGTTTAGGGGAGACCTACGAGCAGTACTTC. Its translation: CASSLGETYEQYF.

This clone occurred a few times. J is TRBJ1-6 and V is TRBV5-4; 8 bases are a match to TRBD1. The CDR3 has 16 residues. Germline lookup yields CDR1 SGHNT and CDR2 YYREEE (reference sequence). V lost 4 bases and J lost 8; bases outside the gene matches: 11. The CDR3 coding sequence is TGTGCCAGCAGCCAAGGTGCGGGACAGGCCCATTCACCCCTCCACTTT. It codes for CASSQGAGQAHSPLHF.

This chain links TRBV29-1 with TRBJ2-3; unclear D gene. This CDR3 is built from 12 residues. Germline CDR1 SQVTM, CDR2 ANQGSEA. Trimming pared 4 bases from V and 4 bases from J, leaving 9 bases between. CDR3 region: CSVARPPDTQYF. The CDR3 region has the DNA TGCAGCGTTGCCAGGCCACCAGATACGCAGTATTTT.

The rearrangement links TRBV10-3 to TRBJ1-1; 8 nucleotides line up with TRBD1. V was pared by 5 bases and J by 3 bases, with 2 bases of the junction left unmatched. Germline CDR1 reads ENHRY; CDR2 reads SYGVKD. The CDR3 totals 13 residues. CDR3 protein: CAISMTGDTEAFF. The CDR3 region has the DNA TGTGCCATCAGTATGACAGGGGACACTGAAGCTTTCTTT.

The chain joins TRBV10-3 to TRBJ1-2; TRBD1 matches 9 bases. The germline CDR1 and CDR2 sequences are ENHRY and SYGVKD. The trim removed 5 bases at V and 8 bases at J, leaving 18 bases unmatched. This CDR3 contains 17 residues. In DNA form, the CDR3 reads TGTGCCATCAGTCCTTCTTGGACAGGGGAATATGCTTTGGGCTACACCTTC. Protein: CAISPSWTGEYALGYTF.

CDR3 sequence: CASNPDRGGNSPLHF. CDR3 DNA sequence: TGTGCCAGCAACCCGGACAGGGGTGGAAATTCACCCCTCCACTTT. The V call is TRBV6-5, the J call TRBJ1-6; 9 nucleotides match TRBD1. The germline gives CDR1 MNHEY, CDR2 SVGAGI. Trimming removed 7 bases from V and 7 bases from J; junction bases left unmatched: 8. The CDR3 totals 15 residues.

The V and J genes are TRBV6-1 and TRBJ2-3; D gene uncertain. With 0 bases removed from V and 7 bases from J, the gap between germline ends came to 11 bases. The CDR3 has 14 amino acids. The germline gives CDR1 MNHNS, CDR2 SASEGT. The CDR3 spells CASSEALTSHTQYF. In DNA form, the CDR3 reads TGTGCCAGCAGTGAAGCGCTGACAAGCCATACGCAGTATTTT.

This sequence joins TRBV11-3 and TRBJ2-4; 8 nucleotides line up with TRBD1. The CDR3 is 13 amino acids. Germline trimming cut 5 bases from V and 5 bases from J; bases unmatched to any gene: 2. CDR1 and CDR2 (germline): SGHNT, YENEEA. The CDR3 DNA sequence: TGTGCCAGCAGCACAGGGGGAGAAAACATTCAGTACTTC. It codes for CASSTGGENIQYF.

The gene calls are TRBV11-1 and TRBJ1-2, with D perhaps TRBD1 (6 bases). Deletions cut 0 bases from V and 8 bases from J, with 16 bases between. This CDR3 has 15 amino acids. From germline, CDR1 is SGHAT and CDR2 FQDESV (reference sequence). The CDR3 is CASSLAGASKDGYTF. CDR3 in DNA: TGTGCCAGCAGCTTAGCGGGGGCTTCCAAGGACGGCTACACCTTC.

The rearrangement links TRBV5-6 to TRBJ1-6; no firm D call. V lost 3 bases, J lost 6 bases, and 10 bases lay in between. Looked up from germline, CDR1 is SGHDT and CDR2 is YYEEEE. The CDR3 covers 14 residues. In DNA form, the CDR3 reads TGTGCCAGCAGCTCCGACGGAGGTAATTCACCCCTCCACTTT. Translating gives CASSSDGGNSPLHF.

The chain is built from TRBV13 and TRBJ2-3; TRBD2 matches 11 bases. CDR3 length: 19 residues. The germline V gene encodes CDR1 PRHDT and CDR2 FYEKMQ (reference sequence). V lost 4 bases and J lost 0; bases outside the gene matches: 12. The chain's CDR3 is CASSSPGLAEQYSTDTQYF. CDR3 DNA sequence: TGTGCCAGCAGCTCCCCGGGACTAGCGGAGCAGTATAGCACAGATACGCAGTATTTT.

This chain connects TRBV7-6 to TRBJ1-4, with 7 nucleotides matching TRBD1. The CDR3 sequence is 17 residues long. Germline CDR1 is SGHVS and CDR2 is FNYEAQ. Trimming at V came to 1 base and at J to 6 bases, leaving 11 bases not matched to a gene. The CDR3 here is CASSLGQGMLGDEKLFF. CDR3 sequence (DNA): TGTGCCAGCAGCTTAGGACAGGGAATGCTGGGGGATGAAAAACTGTTTTTT.

V and J are TRBV2 and TRBJ2-7; TRBD1 agrees at 9 bases. J lost 3 bases, V lost 7 bases, and 7 bases had no gene match. Germline V gene data show CDR1 as SNHLY and CDR2 as FYNNEI. The CDR3 loop spans 14 amino acids. This CDR3 is CASTSGQGYYEQYF. CDR3 DNA: TGTGCCAGCACCTCGGGACAGGGTTACTACGAGCAGTACTTC. Full variable domain (remainder filled in from reference TRBV2 and TRBJ2-7): EPEVTQTPSHQVTQMGQEVILRCVPISNHLYFYWYRQILGQKVEFLVSFYNNEISEKSEIFDDQFSVERPDGSNFTLKIRSTKLEDSAMYFCASTSGQGYYEQYFGPGTRLTVT.